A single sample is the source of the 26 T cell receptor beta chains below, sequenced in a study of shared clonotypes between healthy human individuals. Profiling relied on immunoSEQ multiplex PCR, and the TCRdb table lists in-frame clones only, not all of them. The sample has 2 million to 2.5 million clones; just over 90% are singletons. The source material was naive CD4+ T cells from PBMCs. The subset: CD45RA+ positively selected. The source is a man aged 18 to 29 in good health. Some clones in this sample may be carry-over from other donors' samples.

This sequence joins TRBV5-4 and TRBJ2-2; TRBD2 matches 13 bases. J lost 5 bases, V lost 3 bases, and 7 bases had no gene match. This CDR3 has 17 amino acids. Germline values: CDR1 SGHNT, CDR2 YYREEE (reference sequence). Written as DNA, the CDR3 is TGTGCCAGCAGCTGGGGCGGACTAGCGGGAGATACCGGGGAGCTGTTTTTT. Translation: CASSWGGLAGDTGELFF.

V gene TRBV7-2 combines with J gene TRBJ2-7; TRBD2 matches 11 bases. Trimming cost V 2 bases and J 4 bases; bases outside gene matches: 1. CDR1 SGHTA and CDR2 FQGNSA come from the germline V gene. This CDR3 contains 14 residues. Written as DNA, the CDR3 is TGTGCCAGCAGCTTAACTAGCGGGGGATACGAGCAGTACTTC. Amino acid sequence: CASSLTSGGYEQYF.

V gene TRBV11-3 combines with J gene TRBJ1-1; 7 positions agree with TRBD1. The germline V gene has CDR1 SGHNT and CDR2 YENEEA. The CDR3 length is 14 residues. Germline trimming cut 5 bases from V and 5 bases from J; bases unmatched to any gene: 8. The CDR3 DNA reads TGTGCCAGCAGCCCACAGGGGAGGGGGACTGAAGCTTTCTTT. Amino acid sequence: CASSPQGRGTEAFF.

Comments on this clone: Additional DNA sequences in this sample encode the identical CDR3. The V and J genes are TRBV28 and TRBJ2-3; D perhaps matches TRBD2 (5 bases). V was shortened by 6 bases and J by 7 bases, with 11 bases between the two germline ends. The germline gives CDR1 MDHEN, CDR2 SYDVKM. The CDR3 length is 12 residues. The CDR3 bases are TGTGCCAGCAGCCTTAACGGGAATACGCAGTATTTT. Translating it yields CASSLNGNTQYF.

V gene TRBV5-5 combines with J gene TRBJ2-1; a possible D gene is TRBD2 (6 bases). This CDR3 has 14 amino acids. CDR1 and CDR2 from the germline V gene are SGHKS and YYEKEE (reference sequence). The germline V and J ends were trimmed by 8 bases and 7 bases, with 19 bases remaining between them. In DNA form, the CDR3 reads TGTGCCAGTACTACCGGGACTCTCTTGAATGAGCAGTTCTTC. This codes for CASTTGTLLNEQFF. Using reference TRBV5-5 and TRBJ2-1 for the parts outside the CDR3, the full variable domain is DAGVTQSPTHLIKTRGQQVTLRCSPISGHKSVSWYQQVLGQGPQFIFQYYEKEERGRGNFPDRFSARQFPNYSSELNVNALLLGDSALYLCASTTGTLLNEQFFGPGTRLTVL.

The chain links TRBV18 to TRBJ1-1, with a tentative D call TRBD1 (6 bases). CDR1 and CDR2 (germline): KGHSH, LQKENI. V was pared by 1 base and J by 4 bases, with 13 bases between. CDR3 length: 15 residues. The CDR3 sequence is CASSPLAQGTTEAFF. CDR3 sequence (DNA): TGTGCCAGCTCACCACTGGCCCAGGGGACCACTGAAGCTTTCTTT.

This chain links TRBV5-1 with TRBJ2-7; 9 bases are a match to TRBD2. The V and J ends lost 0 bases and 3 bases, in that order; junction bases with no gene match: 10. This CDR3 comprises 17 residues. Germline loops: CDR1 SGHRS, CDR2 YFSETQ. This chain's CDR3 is CASSLGASGNLGYEQYF. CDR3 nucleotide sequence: TGCGCCAGCAGCTTGGGAGCTAGCGGGAACCTTGGCTACGAGCAGTACTTC.

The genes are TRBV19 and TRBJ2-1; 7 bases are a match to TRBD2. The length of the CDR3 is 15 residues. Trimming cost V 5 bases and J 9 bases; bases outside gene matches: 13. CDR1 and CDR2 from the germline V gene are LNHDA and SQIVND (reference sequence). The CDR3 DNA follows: TGTGCCAGTAGTTTCGGACTAGGACCCAATTTTGAGCAGTTCTTC. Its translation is CASSFGLGPNFEQFF.

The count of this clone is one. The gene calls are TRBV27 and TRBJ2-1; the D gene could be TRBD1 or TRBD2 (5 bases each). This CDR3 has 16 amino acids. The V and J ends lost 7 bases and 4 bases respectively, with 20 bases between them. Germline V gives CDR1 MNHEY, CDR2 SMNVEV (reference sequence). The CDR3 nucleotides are TGTGCCAGCATCTCAAAGACGGCGAGGGGATACAATGAGCAGTTCTTC. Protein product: CASISKTARGYNEQFF.

CDR3 sequence: CASSGTTNTGELFF. The CDR3 nucleotides read TGTGCCAGCAGTGGGACTACAAACACCGGGGAGCTGTTTTTT. This chain joins TRBV28 and TRBJ2-2; TRBD2 agrees at 7 bases. J was trimmed by 2 bases and V by 5 bases; bases with no gene match: 2. Germline CDR1 MDHEN, CDR2 SYDVKM. The CDR3 consists of 14 residues.

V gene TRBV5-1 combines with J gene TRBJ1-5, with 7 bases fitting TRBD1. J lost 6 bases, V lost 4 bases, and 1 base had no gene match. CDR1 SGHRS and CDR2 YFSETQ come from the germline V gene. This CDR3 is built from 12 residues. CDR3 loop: CASSPGGQPQHF. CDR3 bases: TGCGCCAGCAGCCCAGGGGGTCAGCCCCAGCATTTT. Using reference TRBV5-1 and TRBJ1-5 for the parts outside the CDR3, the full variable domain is KAGVTQTPRYLIKTRGQQVTLSCSPISGHRSVSWYQQTPGQGLQFLFEYFSETQRNKGNFPGRFSGRQFSNSRSEMNVSTLELGDSALYLCASSPGGQPQHFGDGTRLSIL.

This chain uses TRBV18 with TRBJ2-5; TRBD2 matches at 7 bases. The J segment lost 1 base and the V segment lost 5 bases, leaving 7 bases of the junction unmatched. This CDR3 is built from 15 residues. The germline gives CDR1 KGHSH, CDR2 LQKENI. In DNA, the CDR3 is TGTGCCAGCTCATCTGGCGGGAGTTTCCAAGAGACCCAGTACTTC. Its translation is CASSSGGSFQETQYF.

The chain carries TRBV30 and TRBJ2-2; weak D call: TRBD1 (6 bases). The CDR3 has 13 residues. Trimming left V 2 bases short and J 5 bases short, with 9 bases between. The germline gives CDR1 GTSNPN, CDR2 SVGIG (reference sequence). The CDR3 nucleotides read TGTGCCTGGAGTCAAACAGGGACCGGGGAGCTGTTTTTT. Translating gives CAWSQTGTGELFF.

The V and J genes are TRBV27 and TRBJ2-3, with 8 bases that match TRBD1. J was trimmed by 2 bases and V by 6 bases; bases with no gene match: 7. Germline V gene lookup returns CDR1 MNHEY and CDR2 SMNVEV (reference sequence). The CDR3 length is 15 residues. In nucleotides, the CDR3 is TGTGCCAGCAGGGACAGGGTTGGATCCACAGATACGCAGTATTTT. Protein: CASRDRVGSTDTQYF.

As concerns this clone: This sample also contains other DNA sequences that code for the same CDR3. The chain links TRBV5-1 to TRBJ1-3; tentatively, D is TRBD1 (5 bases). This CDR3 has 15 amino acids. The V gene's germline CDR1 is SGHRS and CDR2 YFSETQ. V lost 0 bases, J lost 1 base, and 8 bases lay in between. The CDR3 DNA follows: TGCGCCAGCAGCTTGGGGGGCGATTCTGGAAACACCATATATTTT. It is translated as CASSLGGDSGNTIYF. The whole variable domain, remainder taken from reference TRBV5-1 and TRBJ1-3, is KAGVTQTPRYLIKTRGQQVTLSCSPISGHRSVSWYQQTPGQGLQFLFEYFSETQRNKGNFPGRFSGRQFSNSRSEMNVSTLELGDSALYLCASSLGGDSGNTIYFGEGSWLTVV.

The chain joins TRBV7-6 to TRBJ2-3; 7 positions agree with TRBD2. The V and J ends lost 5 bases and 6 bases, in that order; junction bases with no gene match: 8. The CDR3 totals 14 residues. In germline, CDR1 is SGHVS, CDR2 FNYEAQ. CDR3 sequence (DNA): TGTGCCAGCAGCAGCGGGACCGGGGTCGATACGCAGTATTTT. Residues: CASSSGTGVDTQYF.

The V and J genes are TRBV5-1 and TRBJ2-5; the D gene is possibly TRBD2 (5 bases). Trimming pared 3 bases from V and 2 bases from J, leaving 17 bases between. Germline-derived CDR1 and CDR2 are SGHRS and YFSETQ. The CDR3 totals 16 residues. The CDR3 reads CASSSGRTYRQETQYF. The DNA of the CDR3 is TGCGCCAGCAGCTCTGGTAGGACTTACCGTCAAGAGACCCAGTACTTC.

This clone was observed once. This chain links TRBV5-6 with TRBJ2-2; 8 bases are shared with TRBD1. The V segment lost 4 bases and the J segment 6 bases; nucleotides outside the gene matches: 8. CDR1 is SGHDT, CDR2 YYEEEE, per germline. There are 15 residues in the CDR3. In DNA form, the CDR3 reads TGTGCCAGCAGCGCGAGGACAGGGTGGTCCGGGGAGCTGTTTTTT. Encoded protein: CASSARTGWSGELFF.

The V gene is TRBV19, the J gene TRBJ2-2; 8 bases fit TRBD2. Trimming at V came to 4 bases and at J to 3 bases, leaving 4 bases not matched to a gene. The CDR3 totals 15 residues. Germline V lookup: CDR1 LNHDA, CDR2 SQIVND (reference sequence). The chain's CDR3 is CASSTRGGDTGELFF. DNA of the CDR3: TGTGCCAGTAGTACCCGGGGGGGCGACACCGGGGAGCTGTTTTTT.

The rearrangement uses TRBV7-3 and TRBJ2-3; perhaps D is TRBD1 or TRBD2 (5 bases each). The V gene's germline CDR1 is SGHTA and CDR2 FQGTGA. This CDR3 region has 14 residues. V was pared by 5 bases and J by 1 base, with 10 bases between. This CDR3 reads CASSPGDGTDTQYF. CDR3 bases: TGTGCCAGCAGCCCCGGGGACGGCACAGATACGCAGTATTTT.

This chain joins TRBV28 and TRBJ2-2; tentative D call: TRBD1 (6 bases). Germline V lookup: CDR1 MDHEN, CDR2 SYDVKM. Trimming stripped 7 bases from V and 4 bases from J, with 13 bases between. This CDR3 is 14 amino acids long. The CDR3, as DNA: TGTGCCAGCATTCTAACAGGGAGCACCGGGGAGCTGTTTTTT. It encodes CASILTGSTGELFF.

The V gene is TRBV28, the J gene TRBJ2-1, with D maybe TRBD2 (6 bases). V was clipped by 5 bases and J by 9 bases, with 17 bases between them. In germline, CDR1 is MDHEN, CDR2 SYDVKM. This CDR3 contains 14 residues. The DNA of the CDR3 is TGTGCCAGCAGTCCCGCAGGGAGGTGGGTTGAGCAGTTCTTC. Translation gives CASSPAGRWVEQFF.

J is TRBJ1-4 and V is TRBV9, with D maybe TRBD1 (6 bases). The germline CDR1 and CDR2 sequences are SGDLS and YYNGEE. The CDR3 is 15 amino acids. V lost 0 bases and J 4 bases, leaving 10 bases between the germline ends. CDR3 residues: CASSVAGARNEKLFF. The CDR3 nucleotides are TGTGCCAGCAGCGTAGCAGGGGCCCGTAATGAAAAACTGTTTTTT.

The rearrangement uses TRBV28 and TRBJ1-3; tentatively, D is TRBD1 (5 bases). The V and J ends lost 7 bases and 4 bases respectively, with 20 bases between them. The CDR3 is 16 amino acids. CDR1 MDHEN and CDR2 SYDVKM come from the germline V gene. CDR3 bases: TGTGCCAGCACCTCGAGGGGCCCGACGGGGGGAAACACCATATATTTT. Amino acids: CASTSRGPTGGNTIYF.

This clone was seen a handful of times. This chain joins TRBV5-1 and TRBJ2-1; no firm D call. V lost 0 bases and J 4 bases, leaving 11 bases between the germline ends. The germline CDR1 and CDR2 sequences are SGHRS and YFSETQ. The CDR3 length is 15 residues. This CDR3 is CASSLESYSYNEQFF. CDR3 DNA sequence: TGCGCCAGCAGCTTGGAAAGCTATTCTTACAATGAGCAGTTCTTC.

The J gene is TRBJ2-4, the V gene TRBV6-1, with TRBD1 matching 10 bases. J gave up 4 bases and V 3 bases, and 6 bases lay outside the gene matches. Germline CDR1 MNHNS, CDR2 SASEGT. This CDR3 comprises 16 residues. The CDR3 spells CASSDRQGATKNIQYF. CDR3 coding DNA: TGTGCCAGCAGTGACAGACAGGGGGCAACGAAAAACATTCAGTACTTC.